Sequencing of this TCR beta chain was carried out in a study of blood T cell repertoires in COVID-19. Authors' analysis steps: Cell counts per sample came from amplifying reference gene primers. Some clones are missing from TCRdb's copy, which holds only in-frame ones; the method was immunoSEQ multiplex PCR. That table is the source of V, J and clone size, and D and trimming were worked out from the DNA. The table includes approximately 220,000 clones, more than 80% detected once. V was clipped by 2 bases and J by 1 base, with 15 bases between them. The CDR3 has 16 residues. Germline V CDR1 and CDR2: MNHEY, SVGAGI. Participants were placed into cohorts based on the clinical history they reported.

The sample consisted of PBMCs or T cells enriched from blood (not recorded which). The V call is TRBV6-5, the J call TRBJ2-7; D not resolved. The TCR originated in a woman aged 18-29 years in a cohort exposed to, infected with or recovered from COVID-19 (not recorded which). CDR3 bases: TGTGCCAGCAGTTACCTCTTGCCAGTGGCTTCCTACGAGCAGTACTTC. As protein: CASSYLLPVASYEQYF.